These 16 T cell receptor beta chains were all obtained from the same sample, sequenced in a study of T-cell memory formation after mild COVID-19. TCRdb re-called the 5' RACE reads with MiXCR, one entry per CDR3 protein. This table holds roughly 400,000 distinct CDR3 sequences, 20% to 25% found once. The sequenced sample was PBMCs or a T cell subset sorted from them (not recorded which). The source is an adult woman who had mild COVID-19 (a few samples of this study predate the infection). Cell type and time point are not known.

This rearrangement joins TRBV29-1 to TRBJ2-7; D may correspond to TRBD1 or TRBD2 (6 bases each). CDR1 SQVTM and CDR2 ANQGSEA come from the germline V gene. The CDR3 consists of 13 residues. Deletions cut 4 bases from V and 6 bases from J, with 16 bases between. DNA of the CDR3: TGCAGCGTTGTTTGGGGGGCGGCTACCGAGCAGTACTTC. Residues: CSVVWGAATEQYF.

The chain employs TRBV6-1 and TRBJ1-5; 7 positions match TRBD1. The V and J ends lost 4 bases and 3 bases, in that order; junction bases with no gene match: 6. The CDR3 contains 15 residues. Per the germline V gene, CDR1 is MNHNS and CDR2 is SASEGT. Here the CDR3 DNA reads TGTGCCAGCAGTGGCCCGGACAGGATCAATCAGCCCCAGCATTTT. It translates to CASSGPDRINQPQHF.

This clonotype was recorded at least ten times. This rearrangement joins TRBV7-6 to TRBJ1-2, with a weak D call TRBD1 (5 bases). Germline V CDR1 and CDR2: SGHVS, FNYEAQ. The CDR3 consists of 14 residues. V dropped 0 bases and J dropped 6 bases, with 11 bases sitting between them. Here the CDR3 reads CASSLAQGGHGYTF. In nucleotides, the CDR3 is TGTGCCAGCAGCTTAGCGCAGGGTGGGCATGGCTACACCTTC.

This clonotype showed up just a few times. The V call is TRBV5-1, the J call TRBJ2-2; 7 bases are shared with TRBD1. CDR3 size: 16 residues. Losses at the gene ends were 0 bases for V and 2 bases for J; bases not matched to a gene: 4. Germline loops: CDR1 SGHRS, CDR2 YFSETQ. CDR3 bases: TGCGCCAGCAGCTTGGGAGGGACAGACAACACCGGGGAGCTGTTTTTT. It specifies CASSLGGTDNTGELFF.

At least ten counts were recorded for this clonotype. The chain has TRBV12-3 or TRBV12-4 and TRBJ2-1, with 7 positions matching TRBD1. Trimming cost V 4 bases and J 10 bases; bases outside gene matches: 4. The CDR3 has 12 amino acids. DNA for the CDR3: TGTGCCAGCAGTTCCCAGGGGGACGAGCAGTTCTTC. Residues: CASSSQGDEQFF.

This clonotype came up a few times. The chain is built from TRBV7-6 and TRBJ2-7; 8 bases are shared with TRBD2. The V segment lost 2 bases and the J segment 4 bases; nucleotides outside the gene matches: 4. CDR1 and CDR2 (germline): SGHVS, FNYEAQ. CDR3 length: 14 residues. As DNA, the CDR3 is TGTGCCAGCAGCTTACCGGGGGGGCGGTACGAGCAGTACTTC. Translating it yields CASSLPGGRYEQYF.

The chain is built from TRBV9 and TRBJ1-6; no definite D call. V was clipped by 0 bases and J by 10 bases, with 8 bases between them. This CDR3 is 13 amino acids long. Germline assignment: CDR1 SGDLS and CDR2 YYNGEE. The CDR3 sequence: CASSVGPVSPLHF. The CDR3, as DNA: TGTGCCAGCAGCGTAGGGCCTGTGTCACCCCTCCACTTT.

V is TRBV11-2 and J is TRBJ1-1; a possible D gene is TRBD1 (6 bases). Per the germline V gene, CDR1 is SGHAT and CDR2 is FQNNGV. The CDR3 consists of 13 residues. The V end lost 5 bases, the J end lost 11 bases, and 18 bases lay between the germline ends. DNA for the CDR3: TGTGCCAGCAGCCCAGGACCAGGGGTAAGGGCTTTCTTT. Translated, it gives CASSPGPGVRAFF.

The chain combines TRBV2 with TRBJ2-1; 8 bases are a match to TRBD1. Trimming took 5 bases from V and 4 from J; bases not matched to a gene: 4. CDR3 length: 14 amino acids. Germline lookup yields CDR1 SNHLY and CDR2 FYNNEI. The CDR3 nucleotides read TGTGCCAGCAGTACGGACAGGGCGTACAATGAGCAGTTCTTC. This translates into CASSTDRAYNEQFF.

V and J are TRBV20-1 and TRBJ2-1; the D gene is possibly TRBD2 (5 bases). This CDR3 is built from 14 residues. Germline values: CDR1 DFQATT, CDR2 SNEGSKA (reference sequence). V was trimmed by 0 bases and J by 6 bases, leaving 12 bases between them. The CDR3: CSARDPLVINEQFF. The CDR3, as DNA: TGCAGTGCTAGAGACCCACTAGTTATCAATGAGCAGTTCTTC.

This chain uses TRBV9 with TRBJ2-5, with a tentative D call TRBD1 (6 bases). Trimming pared 3 bases from V and 5 bases from J, leaving 11 bases between. Germline V CDR1 and CDR2: SGDLS, YYNGEE. The CDR3 contains 13 residues. The CDR3 nucleotides are TGTGCCAGCAGCGAGGACAGTACTGAGACCCAGTACTTC. Translated: CASSEDSTETQYF.

V and J are TRBV20-1 and TRBJ2-5; TRBD1 aligns across 8 bases. Trimming removed 4 bases from V and 5 bases from J; junction bases left unmatched: 12. CDR3 length: 15 residues. Germline CDR1 and CDR2: DFQATT and SNEGSKA (reference sequence). In nucleotides, the CDR3 is TGCAGTGCTACCTCCCCGGGCAGGGGGCAGGAGACCCAGTACTTC. Encoded protein: CSATSPGRGQETQYF.

V usage is TRBV12-3 or TRBV12-4 and J usage is TRBJ2-5; TRBD2 agrees at 8 bases. V lost 4 bases and J lost 1; bases outside the gene matches: 5. This CDR3 region has 15 residues. Here the CDR3 DNA reads TGTGCCAGCAGTTGGGCTGCGGGGGGCCAAGAGACCCAGTACTTC. Protein: CASSWAAGGQETQYF.

The sample holds a few counts of this clonotype. The chain employs TRBV2 and TRBJ2-3; D might be TRBD2 (5 bases). Germline V gene data show CDR1 as SNHLY and CDR2 as FYNNEI. The CDR3 spans 17 residues. V was trimmed by 8 bases and J by 0 bases, leaving 21 bases between them. In DNA, the CDR3 is TGTGCCAGCCAAGACCCAGCGGAGGTCTCTAGCACAGATACGCAGTATTTT. Translated: CASQDPAEVSSTDTQYF.

This clonotype turned up a few times. The chain links TRBV12-3 or TRBV12-4 to TRBJ2-7; D gene unclear. V shed 5 bases and J shed 5 bases, with 10 bases lying between them. The CDR3 loop spans 12 amino acids. The CDR3: CASSTTVNEQYF. Written as DNA, the CDR3 is TGTGCCAGCAGTACGACGGTGAACGAGCAGTACTTC.

The CDR3: CASSSGSKADTQYF. In nucleotides, the CDR3 is TGTGCCAGTAGTAGCGGGAGTAAGGCAGATACGCAGTATTTT. The genes are TRBV28 and TRBJ2-3, with 9 bases lining up with TRBD2. V was clipped by 9 bases and J by 4 bases; unmatched bases: 8. The germline gives CDR1 MDHEN, CDR2 SYDVKM. CDR3 length equals 14 residues. The full variable domain, rest sourced from reference TRBV28 and TRBJ2-3, is DVKVTQSSRYLVKRTGEKVFLECVQDMDHENMFWYRQDPGLGLRLIYFSYDVKMKEKGDIPEGYSVSREKKERFSLILESASTNQTSMYLCASSSGSKADTQYFGPGTRLTVL.